This T cell receptor beta chain came from a study of cytomegalovirus exposure and HLA in healthy donors. Study details: There were fewer than 500 genotyped donors. Of these, roughly 80% fell in the genetic ancestry cluster associated with self-reported Caucasian donors.

Findings and limits, study-wide: CMV antigen specificity of a few CMV-associated chains was confirmed in vitro. Most subjects' HLA-A and HLA-B alleles were reportedly predicted from TCR beta sequences.

A word on this clone: Its target is unknown.

PCR primers comprised 60 Vbeta and 13 Jbeta primers. Sequencing used immunoSEQ multiplex PCR; TCRdb keeps in-frame clones, though not all of them. Its listing shows 38,000 or so clones. Germline CDR1 and CDR2: SEHNR and FQNEAQ (reference sequence). V gave up 5 bases and J gave up 3 bases; unmatched junction bases: 4. The CDR3 has 13 amino acids. This receptor was taken from a middle-aged man in good health and CMV-seropositive. Sequencing input: PBMCs. The chain is built from TRBV7-9 and TRBJ2-7; 7 bases align to TRBD1. In DNA form, the CDR3 reads TGTGCCAGCAGCAACAGGGGTGACTACGAGCAGTACTTC. This gives the protein CASSNRGDYEQYF.